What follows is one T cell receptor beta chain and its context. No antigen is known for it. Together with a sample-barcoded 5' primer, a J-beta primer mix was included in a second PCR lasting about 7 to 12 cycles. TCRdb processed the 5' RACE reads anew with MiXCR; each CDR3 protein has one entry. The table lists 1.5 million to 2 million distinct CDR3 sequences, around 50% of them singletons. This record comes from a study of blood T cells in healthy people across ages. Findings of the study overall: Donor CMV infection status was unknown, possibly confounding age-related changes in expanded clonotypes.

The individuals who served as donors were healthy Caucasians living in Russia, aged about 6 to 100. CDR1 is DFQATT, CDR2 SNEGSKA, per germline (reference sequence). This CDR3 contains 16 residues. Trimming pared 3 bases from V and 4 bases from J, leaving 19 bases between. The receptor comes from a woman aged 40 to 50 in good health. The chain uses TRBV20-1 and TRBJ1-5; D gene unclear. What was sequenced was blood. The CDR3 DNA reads TGCAGTGCTAGTTTGGTCCCCGGGCGGATGAATCAGCCCCAGCATTTT. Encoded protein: CSASLVPGRMNQPQHF.